This record concerns one T cell receptor (beta chain) sequence. As yet, its antigen is unknown. With V trimmed by 6 bases and J by 7 bases, 8 bases remained unmatched. The germline V gene has CDR1 MDHEN and CDR2 SYDVKM. The CDR3 length is 13 residues. The record originates from a study of PD-L1 blockade in urothelial cancer. In the study overall: The number of prior chemotherapy regimens per patient was 0 to 3. Blood gave a median about 150,000 T cells. Study-level findings and limits: Patients who had durable benefit saw their tumor-associated blood clones expand more at 3 weeks. Sub-median blood TCR clonality before treatment predicted longer survival.

Profiling relied on immunoSEQ multiplex PCR, and the TCRdb table lists in-frame clones only, not all of them. The sample includes approximately 100,000 clones, around 85% seen only once; the top ten take about 2.2%. The sequence was obtained from a man in his forties or fifties with urothelial cancer. This rearrangement joins TRBV28 to TRBJ2-5; 7 nucleotides line up with TRBD1. The starting material was PBMCs, obtained around atezolizumab (anti-PD-L1) treatment. The CDR3 DNA reads TGTGCCAGCAGCGACAGGGCTTTGGGGACCCAGTACTTC. Protein sequence: CASSDRALGTQYF.